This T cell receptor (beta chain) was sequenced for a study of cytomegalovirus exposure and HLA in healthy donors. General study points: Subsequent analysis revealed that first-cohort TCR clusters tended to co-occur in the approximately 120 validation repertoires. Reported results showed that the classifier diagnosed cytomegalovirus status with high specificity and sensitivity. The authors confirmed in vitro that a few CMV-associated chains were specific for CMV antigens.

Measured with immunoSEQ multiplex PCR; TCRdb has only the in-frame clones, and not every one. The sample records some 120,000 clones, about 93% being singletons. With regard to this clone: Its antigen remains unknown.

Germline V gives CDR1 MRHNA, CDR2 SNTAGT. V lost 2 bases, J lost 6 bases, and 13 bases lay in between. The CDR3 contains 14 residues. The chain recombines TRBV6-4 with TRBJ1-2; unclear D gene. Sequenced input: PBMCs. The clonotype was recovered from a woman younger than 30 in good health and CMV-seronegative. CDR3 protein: CASSDRHGGDGYTF. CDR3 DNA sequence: TGTGCCAGCAGTGACCGGCACGGTGGAGATGGCTACACCTTC.